This T cell receptor beta chain is drawn from a study of shared clonotypes between healthy human individuals. Study details: Contributing individuals were two females and a few males aged 18 to 49. Plates per donor: three CD4 naive, three CD4 memory, two CD8 naive, one CD8 memory.

The authors divided CD4+ cells into CD45RA+ naive and CD45RA-negative memory subsets. This clone was counted once. No antigen is known for it. The same CDR3 also results from other DNA sequences found in this sample. The study, taken as a whole, reports: Four donors shared around 5.1% of their naive CD4 clonotypes.

TCRdb keeps only in-frame clones here, not all; method: immunoSEQ multiplex PCR. The data hold some 2.3 million clones, with 93% observed a single time. The sequencing sample was made of naive CD4+ T cells from PBMCs. The subset is: CD45RA+ positively selected. The TCR comes from a man younger than 35 in good health. Some clones in this sample may be carry-over from other donors' samples.

The CDR3 coding sequence is TGTGCCAGCAGTGAGTACTACGAGCAGTACTTC. Protein product: CASSEYYEQYF. This chain links TRBV25-1 with TRBJ2-7; D unclear. Trimming shortened V by 3 bases and J by 3 bases, and 3 bases separated the two germline ends. This CDR3 spans 11 amino acids. Germline-derived CDR1 and CDR2 are MGHDK and SYGVNS.